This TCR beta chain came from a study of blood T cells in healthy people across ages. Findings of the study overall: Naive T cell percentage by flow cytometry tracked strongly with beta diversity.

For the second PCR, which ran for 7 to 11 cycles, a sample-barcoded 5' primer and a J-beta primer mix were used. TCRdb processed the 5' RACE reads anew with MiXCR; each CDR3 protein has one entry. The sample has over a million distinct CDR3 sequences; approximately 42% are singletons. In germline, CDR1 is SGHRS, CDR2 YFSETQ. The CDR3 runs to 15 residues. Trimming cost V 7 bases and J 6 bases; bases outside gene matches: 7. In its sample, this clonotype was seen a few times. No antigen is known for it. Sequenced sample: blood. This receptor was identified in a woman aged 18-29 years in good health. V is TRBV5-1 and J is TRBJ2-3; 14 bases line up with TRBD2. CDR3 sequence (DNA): TGCGCCAGCGACGAAGGGACTAGCGGGAGTGATACGCAGTATTTT. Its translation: CASDEGTSGSDTQYF.